This T cell receptor (beta chain) was found in a study of blood T cell repertoires in COVID-19. As for the study in general: Collection of acute and convalescent COVID-19 samples took place in the United States, Italy and Spain.

Generated by immunoSEQ multiplex PCR, the TCRdb table keeps only in-frame clones and is missing some. The table has 150,000 to 200,000 clones, roughly four fifths seen once. V lost 3 bases to trimming and J lost 6 bases, with 13 bases between them. The germline V gene encodes CDR1 SGHNT and CDR2 YYREEE (reference sequence). The CDR3 totals 15 residues. This chain connects TRBV5-4 to TRBJ1-6, with a tentative D call TRBD1 (5 bases). The TCR comes from a woman older than 75 with acute or convalescent COVID-19. The specimen sequenced was peripheral blood. The CDR3 here is CASSSQGEINSPLHF. The CDR3 coding sequence is TGTGCCAGCAGCTCCCAGGGCGAGATTAATTCACCCCTCCACTTT.